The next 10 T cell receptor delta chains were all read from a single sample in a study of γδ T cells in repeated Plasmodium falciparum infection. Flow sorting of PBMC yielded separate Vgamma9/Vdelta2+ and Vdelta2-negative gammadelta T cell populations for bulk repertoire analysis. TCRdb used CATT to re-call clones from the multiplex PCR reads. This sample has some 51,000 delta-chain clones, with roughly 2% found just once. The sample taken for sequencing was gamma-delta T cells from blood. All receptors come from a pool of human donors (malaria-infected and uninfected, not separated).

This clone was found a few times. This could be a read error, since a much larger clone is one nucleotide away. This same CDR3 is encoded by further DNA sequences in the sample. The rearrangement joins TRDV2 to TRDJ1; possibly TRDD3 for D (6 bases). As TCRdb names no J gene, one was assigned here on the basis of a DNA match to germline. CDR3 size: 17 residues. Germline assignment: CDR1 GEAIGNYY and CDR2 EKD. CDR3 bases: TGTGCCTGTGACACCGTATCCGGATACCGAAACACCGACAAACTCATCTTT. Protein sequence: CACDTVSGYRNTDKLIF.

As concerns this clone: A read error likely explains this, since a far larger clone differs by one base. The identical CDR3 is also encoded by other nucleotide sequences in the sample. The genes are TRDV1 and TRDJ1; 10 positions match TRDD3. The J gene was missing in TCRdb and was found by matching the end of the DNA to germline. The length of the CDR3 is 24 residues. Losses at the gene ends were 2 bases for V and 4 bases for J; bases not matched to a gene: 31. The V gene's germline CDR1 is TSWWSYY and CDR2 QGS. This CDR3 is CALGETAVRNDLIVLGDNHDKLIF. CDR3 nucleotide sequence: TGTGCTCTTGGGGAAACTGCGGTTCGGAATGACCTAATCGTGCTGGGGGATAATCACGATAAACTCATCTTT.

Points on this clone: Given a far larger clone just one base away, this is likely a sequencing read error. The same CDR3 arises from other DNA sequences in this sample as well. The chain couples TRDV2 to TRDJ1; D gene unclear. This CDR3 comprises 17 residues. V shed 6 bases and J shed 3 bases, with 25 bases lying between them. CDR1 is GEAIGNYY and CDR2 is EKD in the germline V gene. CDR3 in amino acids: CACSLSGFTGGADKLIF. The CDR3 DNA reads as TGTGCCTGTTCCCTGTCTGGCTTCACCGGCGGGGCCGATAAACTCATCTTT.

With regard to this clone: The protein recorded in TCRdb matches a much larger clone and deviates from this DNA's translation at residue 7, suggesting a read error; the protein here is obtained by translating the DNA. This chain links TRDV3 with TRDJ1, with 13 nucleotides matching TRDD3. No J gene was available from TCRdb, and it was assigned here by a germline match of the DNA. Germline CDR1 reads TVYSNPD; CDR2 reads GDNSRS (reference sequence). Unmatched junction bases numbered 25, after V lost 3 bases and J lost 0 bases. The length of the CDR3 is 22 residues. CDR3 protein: CAFLLPLYWGIRSPYYTDKLIF. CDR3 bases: TGTGCCTTCCTCCTTCCTTTGTACTGGGGGATACGTTCACCTTATTACACCGATAAACTCATCTTT.

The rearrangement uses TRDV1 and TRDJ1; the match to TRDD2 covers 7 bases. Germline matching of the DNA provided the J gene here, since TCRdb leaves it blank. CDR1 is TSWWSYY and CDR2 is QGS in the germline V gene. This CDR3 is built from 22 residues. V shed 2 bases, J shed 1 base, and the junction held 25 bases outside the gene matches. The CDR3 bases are TGTGCTCTTGGGGAAGGCGCTGGGCCTTCCCACGGGTCCCCCTTCCTCACCGATAAACTCATCTTT. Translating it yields CALGEGAGPSHGSPFLTDKLIF.

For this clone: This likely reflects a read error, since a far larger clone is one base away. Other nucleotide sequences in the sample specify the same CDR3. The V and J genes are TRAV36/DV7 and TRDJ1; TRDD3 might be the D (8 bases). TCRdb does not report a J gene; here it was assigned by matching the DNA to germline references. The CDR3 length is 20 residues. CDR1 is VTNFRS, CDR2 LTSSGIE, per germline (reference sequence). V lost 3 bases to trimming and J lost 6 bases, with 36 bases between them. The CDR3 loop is CAVARWDSYGATGGRNKLIF. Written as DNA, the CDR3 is TGTGCTGTGGCTCGCTGGGATTCCTACGGGGCTACTGGGGGCCGAAATAAACTCATCTTT.

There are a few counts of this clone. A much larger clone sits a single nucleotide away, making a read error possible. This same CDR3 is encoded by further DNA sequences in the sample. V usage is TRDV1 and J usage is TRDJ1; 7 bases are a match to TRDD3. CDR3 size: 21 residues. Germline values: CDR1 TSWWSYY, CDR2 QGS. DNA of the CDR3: TGCGCTCTTGGGGAACGCCCACTACCTGACTGGGGATGCGATTGTCCCGATAAACTCATCTTT. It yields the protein CALGERPLPDWGCDCPDKLIF.

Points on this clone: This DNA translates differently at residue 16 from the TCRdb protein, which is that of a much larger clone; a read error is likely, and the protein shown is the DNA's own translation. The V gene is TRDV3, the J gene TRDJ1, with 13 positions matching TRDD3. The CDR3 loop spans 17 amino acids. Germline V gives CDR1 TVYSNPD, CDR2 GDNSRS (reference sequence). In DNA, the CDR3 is TGTGCCTTCCCCAGGCTACGTACTGGGGGATACGATGGTAAACTCACCTTT. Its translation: CAFPRLRTGGYDGKLTF.

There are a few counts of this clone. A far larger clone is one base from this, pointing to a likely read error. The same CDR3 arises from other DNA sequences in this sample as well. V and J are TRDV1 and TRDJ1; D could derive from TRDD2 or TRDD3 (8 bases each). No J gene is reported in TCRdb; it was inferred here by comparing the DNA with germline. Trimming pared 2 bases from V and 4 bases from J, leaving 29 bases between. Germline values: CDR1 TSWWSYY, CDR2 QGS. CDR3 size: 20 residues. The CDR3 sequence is CALGESSYRTGGHCIDKLIF. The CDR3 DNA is TGTGCTCTTGGGGAATCTTCCTACAGGACTGGGGGGCATTGCATCGATAAACTCATCTTT.

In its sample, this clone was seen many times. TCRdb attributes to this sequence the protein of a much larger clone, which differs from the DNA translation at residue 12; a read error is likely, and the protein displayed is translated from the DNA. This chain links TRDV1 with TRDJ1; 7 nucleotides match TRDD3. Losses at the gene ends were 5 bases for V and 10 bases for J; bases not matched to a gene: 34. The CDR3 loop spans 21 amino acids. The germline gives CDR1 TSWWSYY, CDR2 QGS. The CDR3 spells CALGRFLLGLGVPHQHIGLIF. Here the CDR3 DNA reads TGTGCTCTTGGGAGGTTTCTCTTAGGGCTGGGGGTGCCCCATCAGCATATCGGACTCATCTTT.